This TCR beta chain was retrieved from a study of Ad26.COV2.S vaccination and SARS-CoV-2 variants. Across the whole study: Within the COV1001 Ad26.COV2.S trial arm, the donor was enrolled. Into the muscle, Ad26.COV2.S was dosed once or twice, 56 days apart. Study results and limitations: Similar non-spike TCR breadth was seen in vaccine and placebo recipients. TCR breadth and depth analyses may have underestimated total T cell responses.

Looked up from germline, CDR1 is LNHNV and CDR2 is YYDKDF (reference sequence). V lost 5 bases and J lost 2, with 21 bases in between. The CDR3 totals 18 residues. Described treatment: roughly 20 received Ad26.COV2.S at low or high dose, single or two shots; about 5 received placebo; per-sample allocation not given. Material that was analyzed had been drawn on day 63 after the first vaccine or placebo injection. Sequencing used immunoSEQ multiplex PCR; TCRdb keeps in-frame clones, though not all of them. The sample lists 440,000 or so clones, about 88% seen once, with over 1.5% in the top ten. This clone was observed a few times. Its antigen remains unknown.

This clonotype was obtained from a person aged 18-60 years who received the Ad26.COV2.S COVID-19 vaccine or a placebo. The sample here was peripheral blood, taken in a trial of Ad26.COV2.S vaccine versus placebo. The chain is built from TRBV15 and TRBJ2-2; either TRBD1 or TRBD2 may supply D (5 bases each). In DNA, the CDR3 is TGTGCCACCAGCTCGGGGTTTCGAAGGGGACCTAACACCGGGGAGCTGTTTTTT. Its translation: CATSSGFRRGPNTGELFF. The full variable domain, completed using reference TRBV15 and TRBJ2-2, is DAMVIQNPRYQVTQFGKPVTLSCSQTLNHNVMYWYQQKSSQAPKLLFHYYDKDFNNEADTPDNFQSRRPNTSFCFLDIRSPGLGDTAMYLCATSSGFRRGPNTGELFFGEGSRLTVL.